These 26 T cell receptor beta chains were sequenced from one sample in a study of T cells after posttransplantation cyclophosphamide. Busulfan-fludarabine conditioning, marrow transplant, and cyclophosphamide on days +3 and +4 were administered. Data came from immunoSEQ multiplex PCR; TCRdb stores just in-frame clones and leaves some out. The specimen has about 9,200 clones, none found just once. Sequenced material: PBMCs, taken after allogeneic stem cell transplant with posttransplant cyclophosphamide. These TCRs come from a female patient in her thirties or forties who received an allogeneic stem cell transplant from a related donor, was CMV-positive, and had no GVHD. Some T cells could come from the graft donor.

Many counts were recorded for this clone. The chain recombines TRBV4-3 with TRBJ1-1, with 9 bases aligning to TRBD1. Per germline, CDR1 LGHNA and CDR2 YSLEER. The CDR3 length is 16 residues. The V segment lost 5 bases and the J segment 4 bases; nucleotides outside the gene matches: 11. In nucleotides, the CDR3 is TGCGCCAGCAGCAGGGGACAGGGAGTTTGGGTCACTGAAGCTTTCTTT. Amino acids: CASSRGQGVWVTEAFF.

This clone occurred many times. The V and J genes are TRBV4-3 and TRBJ1-4; no firm D call. Germline CDR1 and CDR2: LGHNA and YSLEER. Trimming pared 0 bases from V and 8 bases from J, leaving 16 bases between. There are 16 residues in the CDR3. In DNA form, the CDR3 reads TGCGCCAGCAGCCAAGATCGCGGTGGCGTGAGGGAAAAACTGTTTTTT. It specifies CASSQDRGGVREKLFF.

The table lists this clone with many counts. One end of the junction varies from germline; a read error may be responsible. This sample also contains other DNA sequences that code for the same CDR3. The rearrangement links TRBV4-1 to TRBJ2-1, with TRBD2 matching over 12 bases. The CDR3 totals 16 residues. CDR1 MGHRA and CDR2 YSYEKL come from the germline V gene. The CDR3 DNA reads as TGCGCCAGTAGCCAACTAGCGGGGGGCGCCCTTCATGAGCAGTTCTTC. Its protein is CASSQLAGGALHEQFF.

Ten or more counts support this clone. The rearrangement links TRBV28 to TRBJ1-2, with a possible D match to TRBD1 (6 bases). CDR1 is MDHEN and CDR2 is SYDVKM in the germline V gene. Trimming pared 6 bases from V and 13 bases from J, leaving 24 bases between. CDR3 length: 14 amino acids. CDR3 nucleotides: TGTGCCAGCAGCCCACCCCGGGGCAGGGGTGGGTTCACCTTC. Protein product: CASSPPRGRGGFTF.

This clone was detected many times. The rearrangement uses TRBV6-4 and TRBJ2-1; 14 bases are a match to TRBD2. The V and J ends lost 8 bases and 8 bases, in that order; junction bases with no gene match: 11. This CDR3 region has 16 residues. Germline CDR1 reads MRHNA; CDR2 reads SNTAGT. This chain's CDR3 is CASARLAGGRKDEQFF. As DNA, the CDR3 is TGTGCCAGCGCGAGACTAGCGGGGGGGCGAAAGGATGAGCAGTTCTTC.

This clone was counted at least ten times. The gene calls are TRBV6-6 and TRBJ2-2, with D tentatively TRBD1 (6 bases). From germline, CDR1 is MNHNY and CDR2 SVGAGI (reference sequence). This CDR3 has 15 residues. Trimming stripped 4 bases from V and 3 bases from J, with 12 bases between. CDR3 protein: CASSSRTEDTGELFF. CDR3 DNA: TGTGCCAGCAGTTCCAGGACAGAAGACACCGGGGAGCTGTTTTTT.

This clone showed up many times. This chain links TRBV18 with TRBJ2-1; possible D gene TRBD2, 5 bases. V lost 6 bases, J lost 5 bases, and 11 bases lay in between. Germline V lookup: CDR1 KGHSH, CDR2 LQKENI. The CDR3 consists of 13 residues. The CDR3 reads CASSSGVHNEQFF. CDR3 in DNA: TGTGCCAGCTCGTCCGGGGTCCACAATGAGCAGTTCTTC.

This clone was counted between two and nine times. The gene calls are TRBV27 and TRBJ2-5; 12 bases agree with TRBD1. CDR1 MNHEY and CDR2 SMNVEV come from the germline V gene (reference sequence). Trimming at V came to 5 bases and at J to 4 bases, leaving 8 bases not matched to a gene. This CDR3 contains 16 residues. The CDR3 DNA sequence: TGTGCCAGCAGTCAGGGGGGGGACAGGGGGCGAGAGACCCAGTACTTC. This gives the protein CASSQGGDRGRETQYF.

This clone has just a few counts. The gene calls are TRBV4-3 and TRBJ1-6, with a weak D call TRBD1 (6 bases). The length of the CDR3 is 16 residues. CDR1 and CDR2 from the germline V gene are LGHNA and YSLEER. The ends were cut back, 1 base at V and 7 bases at J, with 14 bases in the middle. CDR3 DNA sequence: TGCGCCAGCAGCCAAGGCTCTGACAGGCAGAATTCACCCCTCCACTTT. Its translation is CASSQGSDRQNSPLHF.

In its sample, this clone was seen many times. This chain connects TRBV19 to TRBJ2-6, with D tentatively TRBD1 (6 bases). V lost 3 bases to trimming and J lost 0 bases, with 12 bases between them. Germline V gives CDR1 LNHDA, CDR2 SQIVND (reference sequence). The CDR3 is made up of 17 amino acids. The CDR3 loop is CASSIAVQGSGANVLTF. In DNA, the CDR3 is TGTGCCAGTAGTATTGCGGTACAGGGCTCTGGGGCCAACGTCCTGACTTTC.

This clone was counted ten times or more. This chain links TRBV7-9 with TRBJ1-2; TRBD1 is a possible D gene (5 bases). Germline loops: CDR1 SEHNR, CDR2 FQNEAQ (reference sequence). CDR3 size: 13 residues. Trimming removed 5 bases from V and 4 bases from J, with 11 bases in between. CDR3 amino acids: CASSHDSLYGYTF. In DNA form, the CDR3 reads TGTGCCAGCAGCCACGACAGTCTCTATGGCTACACCTTC.

This clone was counted ten times or more. The J gene is TRBJ1-6, the V gene TRBV27; no firm D call. In germline, CDR1 is MNHEY, CDR2 SMNVEV (reference sequence). Trimming took off 0 bases at V and 4 bases at J, with 10 bases between the two ends. CDR3 size: 16 residues. This CDR3 is CASSLSRGMYNSPLHF. In DNA form, the CDR3 reads TGTGCCAGCAGTTTATCTCGGGGAATGTATAATTCACCCCTCCACTTT.

This clone was counted at least ten times. The chain uses TRBV5-1 and TRBJ1-4; 9 bases are a match to TRBD1. The germline V gene encodes CDR1 SGHRS and CDR2 YFSETQ. V shed 1 base, J shed 5 bases, and the junction held 3 bases outside the gene matches. The CDR3 is 15 amino acids. CDR3 DNA sequence: TGCGCCAGCAGCTTGTTAGGGACAGGGAATGAAAAACTGTTTTTT. Protein: CASSLLGTGNEKLFF.

This clone was counted many times. The chain joins TRBV2 to TRBJ2-2, with 7 bases lining up with TRBD2. From germline, CDR1 is SNHLY and CDR2 FYNNEI. The CDR3 length is 19 residues. J gave up 0 bases and V 3 bases, and 13 bases lay outside the gene matches. CDR3 loop: CASSDLGLERGANTGELFF. In nucleotides, the CDR3 is TGTGCCAGCAGTGATCTCGGGCTAGAGCGGGGCGCGAACACCGGGGAGCTGTTTTTT.

By share, this clone counts as medium-sized (0.01 to 0.1%). V is TRBV9 and J is TRBJ2-3; 16 positions match TRBD2. The J segment lost 4 bases and the V segment lost 0 bases, leaving 11 bases of the junction unmatched. Germline assignment: CDR1 SGDLS and CDR2 YYNGEE. The CDR3 sequence is 20 residues long. The CDR3 reads CASSVGGLAGGPLSPDTQYF. DNA for the CDR3: TGTGCCAGCAGCGTAGGGGGACTAGCGGGGGGGCCGTTATCGCCAGATACGCAGTATTTT.

The table lists this clone with many counts. V gene TRBV6-6 combines with J gene TRBJ2-3; 10 bases fit TRBD2. Germline CDR1 and CDR2: MNHNY and SVGAGI (reference sequence). The CDR3 sequence is 16 residues long. V lost 2 bases to trimming and J lost 3 bases; unmatched junction nucleotides: 5. CDR3 sequence reads: CASSYVAGGVTDTQYF. CDR3 sequence (DNA): TGTGCCAGCAGTTACGTAGCGGGGGGAGTGACAGATACGCAGTATTTT.

This clone was counted at least ten times. J is TRBJ1-5 and V is TRBV10-3; 8 bases agree with TRBD1. The CDR3 has 15 amino acids. J gave up 5 bases and V 2 bases, and 5 bases lay outside the gene matches. The V gene's germline CDR1 is ENHRY and CDR2 SYGVKD. Here the CDR3 reads CAISEGTGGDQPQHF. For the CDR3, the DNA is TGTGCCATCAGTGAGGGTACAGGGGGAGATCAGCCCCAGCATTTT.

This clone was recorded at least ten times. The chain joins TRBV5-6 to TRBJ1-2; D might be TRBD1 (5 bases). The CDR3 runs to 17 residues. V gave up 1 base and J gave up 3 bases, with 19 bases separating them. Germline V gene lookup returns CDR1 SGHDT and CDR2 YYEEEE. The CDR3 nucleotides are TGTGCCAGCAGCTTGAAAAGCCGTCCGGCCAGGGACTATGGCTACACCTTC. Protein sequence: CASSLKSRPARDYGYTF.

This clone showed up many times. Written as DNA, the CDR3 is TGTGCCAGCAGCCTGGACAGCTCCTATAATTCACCCCTCCACTTT. Translated: CASSLDSSYNSPLHF. The rearrangement uses TRBV7-9 and TRBJ1-6; weak D call: TRBD1 (6 bases). The ends were cut back, 5 bases at V and 0 bases at J, with 8 bases in the middle. This CDR3 is 15 amino acids long. Germline assignment: CDR1 SEHNR and CDR2 FQNEAQ (reference sequence).

This clone was detected ten times or more. The chain recombines TRBV5-1 with TRBJ2-6; D may be TRBD1 (5 bases). The V gene lost 5 bases and the J gene lost 4 bases, with 10 bases spanning the gap. The germline gives CDR1 SGHRS, CDR2 YFSETQ. CDR3 size: 14 residues. The CDR3 region is CASSEAGGANVLTF. In DNA, the CDR3 is TGCGCCAGCAGTGAGGCAGGGGGGGCCAACGTCCTGACTTTC.

This clone was recorded many times. Since no conserved phenylalanine or tryptophan closes the CDR3, a read error is the likely cause. It is unclear where the CDR3 begins or ends on the DNA, so no DNA is shown, and the CDR3 is as TCRdb lists it. J is TRBJ2-4 and V is TRBV19; the D call of TRBD1 is as the table states it, not checked on the DNA. Looked up from germline, CDR1 is LNHDA and CDR2 is SQIVND (reference sequence). The CDR3 is made up of 10 amino acids, end residues included. CDR3 sequence reads: CASSTPPTDT.

This clone was counted many times. V gene TRBV5-6 combines with J gene TRBJ2-5, with TRBD2 matching over 10 bases. The junction had 8 bases not matched to a gene; V was cut back by 1 base and J by 5 bases. The CDR3 has 16 amino acids. CDR1 and CDR2 from the germline V gene are SGHDT and YYEEEE. The CDR3 here is CASSLFSGGAGETQYF. The CDR3 DNA reads TGTGCCAGCAGCTTGTTCAGCGGGGGGGCCGGGGAGACCCAGTACTTC.

This clone was seen many times. The chain uses TRBV6-2 or TRBV6-3 and TRBJ1-1; maybe TRBD1 (5 bases). The germline V and J ends were trimmed by 2 bases and 4 bases, with 14 bases remaining between them. Germline CDR1 reads MNHEY; CDR2 reads SVGEGT. The CDR3 consists of 15 residues. The CDR3 nucleotides read TGTGCCAGCAGTTACAGGTCAGGGCGCTCCACTGAAGCTTTCTTT. Its translation: CASSYRSGRSTEAFF.

The table lists this clone with a few counts. The chain links TRBV7-2 to TRBJ1-1; 10 bases agree with TRBD1. The CDR3 loop spans 14 amino acids. Germline V gives CDR1 SGHTA, CDR2 FQGNSA. V lost 5 bases and J lost 4; bases outside the gene matches: 4. The CDR3 DNA is TGTGCCAGCAGCAAGGACAGGGGGGCCACTGAAGCTTTCTTT. It specifies CASSKDRGATEAFF.

The sample holds a few counts of this clone. The J gene is TRBJ2-7, the V gene TRBV9, with TRBD1 matching 8 bases. Germline V CDR1 and CDR2: SGDLS, YYNGEE. Germline trimming cut 8 bases from V and 4 bases from J; bases unmatched to any gene: 14. The CDR3 covers 15 residues. CDR3 DNA sequence: TGTGCCAGTTGCATCAGACAGGGGACGGCATACGAGCAGTACTTC. Its protein product is CASCIRQGTAYEQYF.

This clone appeared many times. The V call is TRBV5-8, the J call TRBJ2-7; perhaps TRBD1 as D (6 bases). The CDR3 contains 15 residues. V shed 4 bases and J shed 2 bases, with 16 bases lying between them. The germline V gene encodes CDR1 SGHTS and CDR2 YDEGEE. In nucleotides, the CDR3 is TGTGCCAGCAGCAGGTGGACAGCAATTACCTACGAGCAGTACTTC. Translated: CASSRWTAITYEQYF.